This paragraph covers one T cell receptor (beta chain) sequence. Germline-derived CDR1 and CDR2 are SNHLY and FYNNEI. This CDR3 comprises 17 residues. V gave up 6 bases and J gave up 0 bases; unmatched junction bases: 8. This sample is part of a study of blood T cell repertoires in COVID-19. In the source study's methods: From reference gene primer amplification, estimates of nucleated cell counts were derived. Sequenced by immunoSEQ multiplex PCR; TCRdb stores in-frame clones only, minus some. That table furnishes V, J and clone size, whereas the DNA furnished D and trimming. The sample includes about 59,000 clones, around 79% seen only once; the top ten take around a tenth.

The TCR sequence derives from a human donor in a cohort sampled during active COVID-19. Sequencing was carried out using peripheral blood. The gene calls are TRBV2 and TRBJ2-2, with 9 positions matching TRBD2. CDR3 region: CASRLAGRAANTGELFF. The DNA for the CDR3 is TGTGCCAGCAGACTAGCGGGCCGGGCCGCGAACACCGGGGAGCTGTTTTTT.